This T cell receptor beta chain originates from a study of T cells in Graves' hyperthyroidism and ophthalmopathy. In its sample, this clonotype was seen many times. This CDR3 has 16 residues. Germline CDR1 reads SGHNT; CDR2 reads YENEEA. V lost 5 bases and J lost 5; bases outside the gene matches: 10. Regions amplified from RNA transcripts were the TCR beta CDR3 regions. The HTBI primer set served for first-round RT-PCR of the TCR CDR3. MiXCR, applied by TCRdb to the multiplex PCR reads, yields one record per CDR3 protein. The sample comprises under 350,000 distinct CDR3 sequences, roughly a fifth of which are singletons, and about 50% rests with the top ten. Exclusions: uncontrolled infection, other autoimmune disease, pregnancy, lactation.

The sequencing sample was made of blood. The V and J genes are TRBV11-3 and TRBJ2-1, with 9 positions matching TRBD1. This TCR was sampled from a woman in her 50s with Graves' hyperthyroidism. The DNA for the CDR3 is TGTGCCAGCAGCCCCTTAACAGGGGGCATTCACAATGAGCAGTTCTTC. Translating gives CASSPLTGGIHNEQFF.